This TCR beta chain was captured by sequencing in a study of cytomegalovirus exposure and HLA in healthy donors (dated by TCRdb to the late 2010s). A note on the overall study: The 666 repertoires of the first cohort and the roughly 110 validation repertoires were produced on the same platform, according to a later analysis. The study was designed to test whether signatures of past pathogen exposure could be identified by cataloging public T cell receptors. High-throughput TCR immunosequencing, statistical association of individual TCRs with disease status, and machine learning were combined to predict cytomegalovirus infection status. Besides the first cohort of approximately 670 subjects, a separate validation cohort made up of 120 different subjects was used.

What the work shows at the level of the full study, not this receptor alone: The authors suggested that the approach could potentially be generalized to other disease states and immunological phenotypes. Subsequent analysis determined that TCRs grouped into clusters in the first cohort also showed a tendency toward co-occurrence across the 130 or so validation repertoires, and approximately 94% of cluster scores exceeded 0. While some public TCRs were present in many individuals, most TCR sequences turned up only very rarely across donors. A later analysis lacked HLA typing for the validation cohort, so it scored co-occurrence in that cohort across all 110 or so repertoires. The classifier was reported to diagnose cytomegalovirus status with high specificity and sensitivity in both the original cohort and the validation cohort. The study gave a list of about 150 TCR beta chains associated with cytomegalovirus. In vitro tests confirmed that three of the cytomegalovirus-associated TCR beta chains recognize cytomegalovirus antigens.

The protocol used for the library was the immunoSEQ multiplex PCR assay. As for the authors' bioinformatics: A statistical classification framework was built for diagnosing cytomegalovirus status from the catalog of TCR beta chain sequences. In TCRdb, the immuneACCESS table is reduced to in-frame sequences with V and J assigned. These tables do not hold every clone; where another copy was compared, an unresolved V gene accounts for under half, and the others remain unexplained. The DNA was the basis for D and trimming; V, J and clone size are from that table. Recorded for this sample are 130,000 to 150,000 clones; 80% to 90% of them occurred a single time. The top ten clones comprise roughly 4.5% of the sample. This clone was seen only once. What antigen it recognizes has not been identified. No base quality values were provided; no much bigger clone lies one nucleotide off. Donors formed part of the validation cohort, which comprised about 130 subjects and was distinct from the first cohort of roughly 600 subjects.

Counted from cysteine to phenylalanine, this CDR3 has 14 amino acids. The CDR3 DNA has 42 bases and is translated from base 1. For CDR1 and CDR2, the germline V gene (reference sequence) lists LNHDA and SQIVND. Deletion took 5 bases off V and 4 bases off J, with a span of 14 bases between the germline ends. This sequence originates from a man between 18 and 29 years old in good health and CMV-seropositive. The sample consisted of PBMCs. This chain joins TRBV19 to TRBJ1-2; TRBD1 might be the D gene, on 5 matching bases. The CDR3 amino acid sequence is: CASSPNEGAYGYTF. The sequenced DNA is TGTGCCAGTAGTCCTAACGAAGGGGCCTATGGCTACACCTTC.